Included here is one T cell receptor (beta chain) sequence, with context. Its target is unknown. Clones were read by immunoSEQ multiplex PCR, and TCRdb kept only the in-frame ones, dropping some. This sample has some 90,000 clones, with over 85% found just once. The data belong to a study of graft-versus-host responses after intestinal transplantation. Study-level background: For 2 to 4 years after anti-thymocyte globulin induction, all recipients took tacrolimus and steroids. Study outcomes and limitations: Within allografts, high graft-versus-host to host-versus-graft clonal ratios were seen among patients with graft-donor T cell macrochimerism. Some GvH clones were seen earlier in gut or blood, suggesting intestinal origin.

V trimming: 4 bases; J trimming: 6 bases; junction bases outside the gene matches: 15. Germline V gene sequence: CDR1 SGHDT, CDR2 YYEEEE. This CDR3 comprises 17 residues. The TCR sequence derives from a human donor who received an intestinal transplant. The chain has TRBV5-6 and TRBJ2-7; 11 nucleotides align to TRBD2. The input for sequencing was unstimulated CD4+ T cells sorted from spleen or lymph node cells, taken before intestinal transplant. CDR3 protein: CASSILAGDVIAGEQYF. The CDR3 DNA reads as TGTGCCAGCAGCATACTAGCGGGAGATGTTATAGCTGGCGAGCAGTACTTC. Full variable domain (remainder filled in from reference TRBV5-6 and TRBJ2-7): DAGVTQSPTHLIKTRGQQVTLRCSPKSGHDTVSWYQQALGQGPQFIFQYYEEEERQRGNFPDRFSGHQFPNYSSELNVNALLLGDSALYLCASSILAGDVIAGEQYFGPGTRLTVT.